The T cell receptor beta chain under discussion was sequenced for a study of shared clonotypes between healthy human individuals. Background on the study: Donor ages ranged 18 to 49 years: two women, a few men.

Profiled with immunoSEQ multiplex PCR; TCRdb holds only in-frame clones, not every one. The sample includes some 1 million clones, about 76% seen only once; the top ten take approximately 1.5%. Study-level results: Among donors, sharing of clonotypes was expected to be affected by sequencing depth.

V was pared by 6 bases and J by 4 bases, with 7 bases of the junction left unmatched. The CDR3 totals 14 residues. The germline V gene has CDR1 MDHEN and CDR2 SYDVKM. Of note for this clone: Its antigen is still unknown.

The sample consisted of memory CD4+ T cells sorted from blood. The subset denotes: CD45RA-negative fraction. The chain is built from TRBV28 and TRBJ1-2, with 8 bases matching TRBD1. This clonotype was obtained from a young man in good health. CDR3 DNA sequence: TGTGCCAGCAGGACCGGACAGGGAACCTATGGCTACACCTTC. Residues: CASRTGQGTYGYTF.